This T cell receptor beta chain was recorded in a study of T cells in tuberculosis. Across the whole study: In South Africa, adults with active tuberculosis were compared with IGRA-negative and latently infected IGRA-positive adolescents. Broader study findings: The TCR-beta difference was not significant; alpha differences partly reflected length. Smaller distances to GMM-specific TCRs suggested their expansion in active tuberculosis.

This CDR3 spans 16 amino acids. V trimming: 4 bases; J trimming: 4 bases; junction bases outside the gene matches: 10. Germline V CDR1 and CDR2: MNHNS, SASEGT. Generated by immunoSEQ multiplex PCR, the TCRdb table keeps only in-frame clones and is missing some. The sample shows approximately 31,000 clones, 95% to 96% of them seen only once. About this clone itself: Its target is not known.

Unsorted cryopreserved PBMC were sequenced, averaging approximately 100,000 T cells per clinical donor. This receptor was obtained from a donor aged 10-29 years with latent tuberculosis or without tuberculosis infection. What was sequenced was PBMCs. The J gene is TRBJ2-5, the V gene TRBV6-1; 9 bases map to TRBD2. The CDR3 DNA sequence: TGTGCCAGCAGTGCCGGGCTAGCGGGATTAAGAGAGACCCAGTACTTC. Amino acid sequence: CASSAGLAGLRETQYF.